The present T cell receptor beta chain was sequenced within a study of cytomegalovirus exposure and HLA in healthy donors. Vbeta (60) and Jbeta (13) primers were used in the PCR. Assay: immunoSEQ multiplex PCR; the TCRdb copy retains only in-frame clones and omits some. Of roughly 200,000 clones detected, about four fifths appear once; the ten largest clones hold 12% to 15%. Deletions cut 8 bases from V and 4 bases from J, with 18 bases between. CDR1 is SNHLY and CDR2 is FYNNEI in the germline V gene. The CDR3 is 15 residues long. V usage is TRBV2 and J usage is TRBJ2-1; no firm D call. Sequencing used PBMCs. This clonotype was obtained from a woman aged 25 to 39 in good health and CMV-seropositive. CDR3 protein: CASPSPESSYNEQFF. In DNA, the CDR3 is TGTGCCAGCCCCTCGCCGGAGTCTTCTTACAATGAGCAGTTCTTC. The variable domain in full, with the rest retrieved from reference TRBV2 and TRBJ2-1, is EPEVTQTPSHQVTQMGQEVILRCVPISNHLYFYWYRQILGQKVEFLVSFYNNEISEKSEIFDDQFSVERPDGSNFTLKIRSTKLEDSAMYFCASPSPESSYNEQFFGPGTRLTVL.